These T cell receptor beta chains were read from a single sample in a study of blood T cell repertoires in COVID-19. The method was immunoSEQ multiplex PCR; TCRdb's version includes in-frame clones alone and lacks a portion of them. The table has around 140,000 clones, roughly 76% seen once. Sequencing used peripheral blood. These receptors were taken from a woman aged 50 to 60 with active or convalescent COVID-19. Each CDR3 is given with its conserved first and last residue. The D gene is left open where the match is weak. The listing skips clone size in some rows; elsewhere it reads once, few, many or a size class.

NA | TRBJ2-7 | few | TRBV7-8 | TGTGCAAGCTCCGAGGGCCTGTCGAAGGTCGGCGAGCAGTACTTC | CASSEGLSKVGEQYF
NA | TRBJ2-5 | NA | TRBV11-3 | TGTGCCAGCAGCCCGAGGACAGACCAAGAGACCCAGTACTTC | CASSPRTDQETQYF
NA | TRBJ1-1 | NA | TRBV14 | TGTGCCAGCAGCCAGCCGGGGATGAACACTGAAGCTTTCTTT | CASSQPGMNTEAFF
TRBD1 | TRBJ2-5 | NA | TRBV24-1 | TGTGCCACCAGTGAACGCGGACAGGGCAAGCAAGAGACCCAGTACTTC | CATSERGQGKQETQYF
NA | TRBJ2-2 | NA | TRBV14 | TGTGCCAGCAGCCCCAGTGTAGTGGAGACCGGGGAGCTGTTTTTT | CASSPSVVETGELFF
TRBD1 | TRBJ1-5 | NA | TRBV27 | TGTGCCAGCAGTTTCAGGGGGCCGGATCAGCCCCAGCATTTT | CASSFRGPDQPQHF
TRBD1 | TRBJ2-7 | few | TRBV7-9 | TGTGCCAGCAGCCCCTACTCGGACAGGGGTTTGAGCGAGCAGTACTTC | CASSPYSDRGLSEQYF
NA | TRBJ1-2 | few | TRBV30 | TGTGCCTGGAGTGACCAGGGCGCTTATGGCTACACCTTC | CAWSDQGAYGYTF
NA | TRBJ2-3 | NA | TRBV6-6 | TGTGCCAGCAAAAGGACCGGGGGAATCACAGATACGCAGTATTTT | CASKRTGGITDTQYF
TRBD1 | TRBJ2-7 | NA | TRBV14 | TGTGCCAGCAGCCAGATCGGACAGGTGGGCTACGAGCAGTACTTC | CASSQIGQVGYEQYF
TRBD1 | TRBJ2-6 | NA | TRBV4-3 | TGCGCCAGCAGCCGGGGGGCCACAGGGGGGAGCTCTGGGGCCAACGTCCTGACTTTC | CASSRGATGGSSGANVLTF
NA | TRBJ1-5 | NA | TRBV6-5 | TGTGCCAGCATCGACAGTTATAGCAATCAGCCCCAGCATTTT | CASIDSYSNQPQHF
TRBD1 | TRBJ1-3 | NA | TRBV9 | TGTGCCAGCAGCCCGACAGGGGGTGGAAACACCATATATTTT | CASSPTGGGNTIYF
TRBD2 | TRBJ2-1 | once | TRBV7-9 | TGTGCCAGCAGTTTAGCGGGAGATACGGCGCAGTTCTTC | CASSLAGDTAQFF
TRBD1 | TRBJ1-2 | once | TRBV6-2/TRBV6-3 | TGTGCCAGCAGTTCGCCGGGACAGGGGAACTATGGCTACACCTTC | CASSSPGQGNYGYTF
NA | TRBJ2-5 | NA | TRBV28 | TGTGCCAGCAGTCCCGGGGTTGGCGGCCTCTACCAAGAGACCCAGTACTTC | CASSPGVGGLYQETQYF
NA | TRBJ2-2 | few | TRBV18 | TGTGCCAGCTCACCACCGATCGGGAACACCGGGGAGCTGTTTTTT | CASSPPIGNTGELFF
TRBD1 | TRBJ1-6 | NA | TRBV5-1 | TGCGCCAGCAGCTCGGGACAGGGGGCCTATAATTCACCCCTCCACTTT | CASSSGQGAYNSPLHF
TRBD2 | TRBJ2-5 | NA | TRBV5-5 | TGTGCCAGCAGCACCGGACTAGCGGACGGCCAAGAGACCCAGTACTTC | CASSTGLADGQETQYF
NA | TRBJ1-1 | medium-sized | TRBV19 | TGTGCCAGTAGTACAGGGCTGAGCACTGAAGCTTTCTTT | CASSTGLSTEAFF
NA | TRBJ2-6 | few | TRBV5-1 | TGCGCCAGCAGCTACGGGAACTCTGGGGCCAACGTCCTGACTTTC | CASSYGNSGANVLTF
NA | TRBJ2-3 | NA | TRBV27 | TGTGCCAGCAGTCCTAGGGGTATGTCAGATACGCAGTATTTT | CASSPRGMSDTQYF
TRBD1 | TRBJ1-5 | NA | TRBV15 | TGTGCCACCAGCAGAGGCAGGGGGCAAGGACAGCCCCAGCATTTT | CATSRGRGQGQPQHF
NA | TRBJ1-2 | NA | TRBV3-1/TRBV3-2 | TGTGCCAGCAGCCGAACCGGGGGAGACTATGGCTACACCTTC | CASSRTGGDYGYTF
TRBD2 | TRBJ2-3 | NA | TRBV18 | TGTGCCAGCTCACCACTAACGGTTACTAGCGCAGATACGCAGTATTTT | CASSPLTVTSADTQYF
TRBD1 | TRBJ1-1 | NA | TRBV28 | TGTGCCAGCAGTTCAAGGGGGCTACCGAACACTGAAGCTTTCTTT | CASSSRGLPNTEAFF
TRBD2 | TRBJ2-3 | NA | TRBV2 | TGTGCCAGCAGTCCCAGCGGGGGGGAAGATACGCAGTATTTT | CASSPSGGEDTQYF
NA | TRBJ2-3 | NA | TRBV3-1/TRBV3-2 | TGTGCCAGCAGCCTTAGAAGCACAGATACGCAGTATTTT | CASSLRSTDTQYF
TRBD2 | TRBJ2-2 | NA | TRBV6-5 | TGTGCCGTCCCTAGCGGGGAGAACACCGGGGAGCTGTTTTTT | CAVPSGENTGELFF
NA | TRBJ2-2 | NA | TRBV19 | TGTGCCAGTAGTATCTCGACAACCGGGGAGCTGTTTTTT | CASSISTTGELFF
TRBD2 | TRBJ2-7 | NA | TRBV7-2 | TGTGCCAGCAGCTCCTCCGGGACTAGCGGGGATCGCGAGCAGTACTTC | CASSSSGTSGDREQYF
TRBD1 | TRBJ1-4 | NA | TRBV6-5 | TGTGCCAGCGGAGTACAGGGGAAAGAAAAACTGTTTTTT | CASGVQGKEKLFF
NA | TRBJ2-4 | NA | TRBV6-2/TRBV6-3 | TGTGCCAGCAGTTACCAACGAGGACAGCCTCTAGCCAAAAACATTCAGTACTTC | CASSYQRGQPLAKNIQYF